This record concerns one T cell receptor beta chain sequence. This clone's antigen is unknown. Base qualities are not provided; no much larger clone lies one nucleotide away. V is reduced by 1 base and J by 1 base, leaving a spacing of 11 bases between them. From a lookup of the germline V gene (reference sequence), CDR1 and CDR2 are LNHNV and YYDKDF. The CDR3 spans 15 residues, from the cysteine through the phenylalanine. Only CDR3 DNA remains: 45 bases, in frame from the first base. This specimen belongs to a study of lymphopenia after photon versus proton radiotherapy (dated by TCRdb to between 2019 and 2020). Regarding the study in general: Photon and proton radiation therapy were compared by the study for their immunological effects in patients with gastrointestinal tumors who developed high-grade lymphopenia. The approximately 20 patients in the cohort had gastrointestinal tumors, were treated with either photon or proton therapy, and subsequently developed lymphopenia. The goal of the study was to describe how the two radiation modalities differ in their effects on the immune system. The study at large found these results: After the lymphocyte count nadir, oligoclonal expansion, especially of CD8+ Temra cells, was observed in photon-treated repertoires, and the drop in diversity was driven by this expansion. Across the cohort, an inverse correlation was found between a larger post-nadir drop in TCR diversity and overall survival time among patients who died. The survival association was assessed only in patients who died, and the authors presented better survival with proton therapy as a possibility rather than a demonstrated result. During treatment, patients who received proton therapy stayed relatively stable, whereas patients who received photon therapy lost naive T cells and TCR diversity and gained effector/memory populations.

The protocol used for the library was the immunoSEQ multiplex PCR assay. Alongside multiparametric flow cytometry, deep sequencing of rearranged TCR beta loci was used to profile the T cell repertoires. Here the immuneACCESS table is served through TCRdb, limited to in-frame sequences with V and J called. Missing clones are a known gap in these copies; in checked studies unresolved V genes cover under half, and the rest lacks a known reason. Within this sample are roughly 150,000 clones, with about 88% of them counted one time only. The ten largest account for approximately 4.7% of the sample. The chain uses TRBV15 and TRBJ2-7; the D call is possibly TRBD1 or TRBD2, each sharing 5 bases. The sample was peripheral blood, taken from a patient treated with photon-based radiotherapy. This TCR came from a man aged 50-59 years with gastric cancer. The nucleotide sequence reads as follows: TGTGCCACCAGCAGAGTTGGTGAGGGGTCCTACGAGCAGTACTTC. The translation is CATSRVGEGSYEQYF.